The TCR beta chain under discussion was sequenced for a study of T cell changes during pregnancy in multiple sclerosis. Here immunoSEQ multiplex PCR was the method, and the copy in TCRdb shows in-frame clones only, minus some. The sample consists of over 40,000 clones, about 87% of them appearing once. In this sample, this clone turned up once. In the same sample, other DNA sequences code for this CDR3. CDR1 SGHTA and CDR2 FQGNSA come from the germline V gene. Trimming removed 0 bases from V and 4 bases from J, with 6 bases in between. CDR3 size: 13 residues. The rearrangement uses TRBV7-2 and TRBJ2-5, with D possibly matching TRBD1 (6 bases). Sequencing was performed on CD4+ T cells from peripheral blood mononuclear cells, taken in the second trimester of pregnancy. This TCR came from a female donor with multiple sclerosis, enrolled in a pregnancy study. The CDR3 here is CASSLARGETQYF. Here the CDR3 DNA reads TGTGCCAGCAGCTTAGCCAGGGGAGAGACCCAGTACTTC.